Sequencing of this T cell receptor (beta chain) was carried out in a study of cytomegalovirus exposure and HLA in healthy donors. A multiplex PCR was run with 60 Vbeta primers and 13 Jbeta primers. Only in-frame clones appear in the TCRdb table, and some are missing; sequencing was by immunoSEQ multiplex PCR. The sample has about 160,000 clones, approximately 80% seen once. In the case of this clone: The antigen remains undetermined.

Whole-study results and caveats: Another analysis was done later, and it associated 16,951 TCR beta sequences with HLA alleles at 0.05 false discovery rate. Later analysis indicated greater clonal expansion among HLA-associated TCR beta chains than among equally common other chains.

The sample was PBMCs. The TCR originated in a male donor in good health and CMV-seropositive.

CDR3 nucleotides: TGCAGCGTCGATCTCAACGTTGAGTGGACTGAAGCTTTCTTT. It encodes CSVDLNVEWTEAFF. The chain has TRBV29-1 and TRBJ1-1; D is unclear. This CDR3 has 14 residues. V lost 6 bases and J lost 5, with 19 bases in between. Germline V gene lookup returns CDR1 SQVTM and CDR2 ANQGSEA.